Listed below are T cell receptor beta chains from one sample, sequenced in a study of cytomegalovirus exposure and HLA in healthy donors. Repertoires were generated with immunoSEQ multiplex PCR, while TCRdb's copy carries only in-frame clones and drops some. The sample contains roughly 61,000 clones, around 84% of which appear only once. The sample taken for sequencing was PBMCs. These receptors all come from a male donor in good health and CMV-seronegative. The CDR3 runs from the conserved cysteine through the conserved F or W. Fields, in order: V gene, J gene, CDR3 protein.

TRBV13,TRBJ1-3,CASRRTTGTSGNTIYF
TRBV5-1,TRBJ1-2,CASSLAQGANYGYTF
TRBV5-4,TRBJ2-7,CASHRDRSSYEQYF
TRBV5-1,TRBJ1-4,CASSRNRGTNEKLFF
TRBV27,TRBJ1-3,CASSPLGGTSGNTIYF
TRBV12-2,TRBJ1-1,CASRCRDRMNTEAFF
TRBV7-2,TRBJ2-5,CASSLWSGGQETQYF
TRBV5-1,TRBJ2-1,CASSWTLEGGDEQFF
TRBV7-2,TRBJ2-3,CASTRGTSGSTDTQYF
TRBV5-1,TRBJ2-7,CASSSPGQGTYEQYF
TRBV5-1,TRBJ2-5,CASRSRPAGGVLQETQYF
TRBV9,TRBJ2-5,CASSVGTQQETQYF
TRBV7-2,TRBJ2-7,CASSLRRVREQYF
TRBV7-2,TRBJ1-1,CASSPPGTVSTEAFF
TRBV7-7,TRBJ2-1,CASSLDGTSGDEQFF
TRBV4-2,TRBJ2-5,CASSQDLLAGGQGDQETQYF
TRBV4-3,TRBJ2-1,CASRRDFNNEQFF
TRBV29-1,TRBJ2-1,CSVEGDWNEQFF
TRBV5-4,TRBJ2-3,CASRRTDTSTDTQYF
TRBV6-1,TRBJ2-7,CASSVGTGGYEQYF
TRBV18,TRBJ1-4,CASSDTGNEKLFF
TRBV27,TRBJ2-1,CASSSRTSGGYNEQFF
TRBV7-9,TRBJ1-5,CASSLGQGNQPQHF
TRBV4-3,TRBJ1-2,CASSQDRRSRYGYTF
TRBV5-4,TRBJ1-2,CASSLPGDLYGYTF
TRBV11-3,TRBJ2-1,CASSLEPRDEQFF
TRBV4-3,TRBJ2-3,CASSQDQASGGAADTQYF
TRBV11-3,TRBJ2-2,CASSLRALGGGRDGELFF
TRBV7-2,TRBJ2-2,CASSFGGAQGGELFF
TRBV2,TRBJ2-5,CASSEGYRETQYF
TRBV7-3,TRBJ2-3,CASSLRLAGGTSTDTQYF
TRBV11-2,TRBJ2-7,CASSLDGAPSINYEQYF
TRBV4-2,TRBJ2-7,CASSRVGNPPYEQYF
TRBV7-2,TRBJ2-7,CASSWSIGTSGGPSYEQYF
TRBV6-7,TRBJ2-7,CASSSSTGRTYEQYF
TRBV9,TRBJ1-2,CASSVGGSGEGGYTF
TRBV2,TRBJ2-5,CASSVTSVETQYF
TRBV10-3,TRBJ1-6,CAISLGTGNSPLHF
TRBV9,TRBJ2-1,CASSVGLGGKGEQFF
TRBV6-6,TRBJ2-7,CAIATVADVYEQYF
TRBV9,TRBJ1-1,CASSVSSGTEAFF
TRBV15,TRBJ2-7,CATSRDLSRDSYEQYF
TRBV7-8,TRBJ1-1,CASSLVPGNTEAFF
TRBV9,TRBJ1-4,CASSPRTGTNEKLFF
TRBV13,TRBJ2-3,CASSPRDRETDTQYF
TRBV5-6,TRBJ1-1,CASSGTGGTEAFF